The clone carrying this TCR beta chain has more than one count but fewer than ten. The antigen is unknown. One entry per CDR3 protein, called by TCRdb with MiXCR from the 5' RACE reads. The sample shows some 320,000 distinct CDR3 sequences, roughly 10% of them seen only once. This specimen belongs to a study of T cells after yellow fever vaccination. Per germline, CDR1 MGHRA and CDR2 YSYEKL. Trimming cost V 3 bases and J 2 bases, with 16 bases left between them. CDR3 size: 16 residues. Findings and limits, study-wide: Across the CD4 and CD8 compartments, a small share of clonotypes was present in both. FACS-sorted repertoires could contain abundant clonotypes contaminating from the bulk population.

This material consisted of CD4+ T cells sorted from PBMCs, taken 45 days after the yellow fever booster vaccination. The sequence derives from a man between 18 and 35 years old who received the YFV17D yellow fever vaccine. The chain couples TRBV4-1 to TRBJ1-1, with D uncertain. CDR3: CASSQPLAGVNTEAFF. CDR3 in DNA: TGCGCCAGCAGCCAGCCCCTGGCAGGAGTAAACACTGAAGCTTTCTTT.